These 27 T cell receptor beta chains were sequenced from one sample in a study of cytomegalovirus exposure and HLA in healthy donors. Both 60 Vbeta primers and 13 Jbeta primers went into the PCR. The table came from immunoSEQ multiplex PCR; TCRdb's copy has only in-frame clones and leaves some out. This table holds roughly 180,000 clones, about 81% found once. Sequencing was performed on PBMCs. The receptors were gathered from a man in his forties or fifties in good health and CMV-seronegative.

The chain employs TRBV7-2 and TRBJ2-7; TRBD2 might be the D (6 bases). The V and J ends lost 2 bases and 6 bases respectively, with 11 bases between them. The CDR3 contains 13 residues. The germline CDR1 and CDR2 sequences are SGHTA and FQGNSA. In nucleotides, the CDR3 is TGTGCCAGCAGCTTATACGGAGCGGGCGAGCAGTACTTC. This translates into CASSLYGAGEQYF.

This chain uses TRBV4-2 with TRBJ2-7, with TRBD2 as a possible D gene (5 bases). CDR1 is LGHNA and CDR2 is YNFKEQ in the germline V gene. Trimming cost V 4 bases and J 0 bases, with 13 bases left between them. This CDR3 spans 15 amino acids. This CDR3 reads CASSLGKGSSYEQYF. The DNA of the CDR3 is TGTGCCAGCAGCCTCGGGAAGGGAAGCTCCTACGAGCAGTACTTC.

The rearrangement links TRBV4-1 to TRBJ2-7; 10 bases align to TRBD2. The CDR3 contains 15 residues. Losses at the gene ends were 4 bases for V and 6 bases for J; bases not matched to a gene: 9. Germline V gene sequence: CDR1 MGHRA, CDR2 YSYEKL. The CDR3 nucleotides are TGCGCCAGCAGCCTTAGAACACTAGCGGGAAGCGAGCAGTACTTC. Residues: CASSLRTLAGSEQYF.

There are a few counts of this clone. This chain joins TRBV28 and TRBJ1-1, with D hard to call. The ends were cut back, 2 bases at V and 1 base at J, with 5 bases in the middle. Germline-derived CDR1 and CDR2 are MDHEN and SYDVKM. This CDR3 is 13 amino acids long. The DNA for the CDR3 is TGTGCCAGCAGTTTAGTCGGGAACACTGAAGCTTTCTTT. Protein product: CASSLVGNTEAFF.

This chain joins TRBV28 and TRBJ1-1; TRBD1 is a possible D gene (5 bases). There are 10 residues in the CDR3. Per the germline V gene, CDR1 is MDHEN and CDR2 is SYDVKM. The V gene lost 8 bases and the J gene lost 12 bases, with 13 bases spanning the gap. CDR3 residues: CASRGEGTFF. DNA for the CDR3: TGTGCCAGCCGGGGGGAGGGGACTTTCTTT.

The genes are TRBV7-9 and TRBJ1-4, with D maybe TRBD1 (5 bases). This CDR3 spans 16 amino acids. Trimming shortened V by 1 base and J by 0 bases, and 9 bases separated the two germline ends. Looked up from germline, CDR1 is SEHNR and CDR2 is FQNEAQ (reference sequence). The CDR3 loop is CASSLGDSATNEKLFF. DNA of the CDR3: TGTGCCAGCAGCTTAGGCGACAGTGCAACTAATGAAAAACTGTTTTTT.

The V gene is TRBV6-6, the J gene TRBJ2-1, with 7 bases that match TRBD2. V trimming: 6 bases; J trimming: 8 bases; junction bases outside the gene matches: 13. This CDR3 comprises 15 residues. Germline-derived CDR1 and CDR2 are MNHNY and SVGAGI (reference sequence). The CDR3: CASSPTSEILHEQFF. The CDR3, as DNA: TGTGCCAGCAGCCCCACTAGCGAAATTCTGCATGAGCAGTTCTTC.

This clone was recorded only once. The rearrangement joins TRBV7-8 to TRBJ1-5; D gene ambiguous. Germline V lookup: CDR1 SGHVS, CDR2 FQNEAQ. Trimming took off 2 bases at V and 3 bases at J, with 8 bases between the two ends. This CDR3 spans 14 amino acids. CDR3 sequence: CASSLSRLNQPQHF. The DNA of the CDR3 is TGTGCCAGCAGCTTAAGCAGACTCAATCAGCCCCAGCATTTT.

The chain is built from TRBV19 and TRBJ2-2; maybe TRBD2 (6 bases). V was pared by 3 bases and J by 5 bases, with 10 bases between. Germline-derived CDR1 and CDR2 are LNHDA and SQIVND (reference sequence). The CDR3 has 14 residues. Written as DNA, the CDR3 is TGTGCCAGTAGTATCGCTGCGGGGACCGGGGAGCTGTTTTTT. Protein sequence: CASSIAAGTGELFF.

The CDR3 coding sequence is TGTGCCAGCAGTTTTGGGGACAGGGGGAACACTGAAGCTTTCTTT. Its translation: CASSFGDRGNTEAFF. V usage is TRBV28 and J usage is TRBJ1-1; 10 nucleotides match TRBD1. With V trimmed by 3 bases and J by 1 base, 2 bases remained unmatched. Germline CDR1 and CDR2: MDHEN and SYDVKM. This CDR3 has 15 residues.

V and J are TRBV7-2 and TRBJ1-2; unclear D gene. Germline CDR1 reads SGHTA; CDR2 reads FQGNSA. This CDR3 is built from 13 residues. The V gene lost 1 base and the J gene lost 11 bases, with 14 bases spanning the gap. CDR3 sequence reads: CASSLEWRGGYTF. The CDR3, as DNA: TGTGCCAGCAGCTTAGAGTGGCGTGGAGGTTACACCTTC.

This rearrangement joins TRBV6-4 to TRBJ2-2, with 10 positions matching TRBD2. Losses at the gene ends were 3 bases for V and 4 bases for J; bases not matched to a gene: 5. Germline loops: CDR1 MRHNA, CDR2 SNTAGT. CDR3 length: 16 amino acids. CDR3 amino acids: CASSEASGGATGELFF. CDR3 DNA: TGTGCCAGCAGTGAGGCTAGCGGGGGCGCCACCGGGGAGCTGTTTTTT.

V is TRBV5-1 and J is TRBJ2-3; the match to TRBD2 covers 10 bases. The CDR3 is made up of 16 amino acids. Germline V gives CDR1 SGHRS, CDR2 YFSETQ. The V and J ends lost 0 bases and 3 bases, in that order; junction bases with no gene match: 4. The CDR3 DNA reads as TGCGCCAGCAGCTTGGGATCTAGCGGGGGTACAGATACGCAGTATTTT. It yields the protein CASSLGSSGGTDTQYF.

This chain connects TRBV9 to TRBJ1-1; 8 nucleotides agree with TRBD1. Germline V gene lookup returns CDR1 SGDLS and CDR2 YYNGEE. The CDR3 contains 14 residues. J was trimmed by 5 bases and V by 5 bases; bases with no gene match: 8. The CDR3 is CASSQGTGGTEAFF. CDR3 DNA sequence: TGTGCCAGCAGTCAGGGGACAGGAGGTACTGAAGCTTTCTTT.

The chain combines TRBV4-3 with TRBJ2-1, with 10 bases lining up with TRBD2. V shed 1 base, J shed 7 bases, and the junction held 10 bases outside the gene matches. The CDR3 consists of 17 residues. Germline CDR1 reads LGHNA; CDR2 reads YSLEER. In nucleotides, the CDR3 is TGCGCCAGCAGCCAAGGATGGAACCTAGCGGGAGTAAATGAGCAGTTCTTC. Protein: CASSQGWNLAGVNEQFF.

This chain joins TRBV9 and TRBJ2-1; TRBD1 might be the D (6 bases). This CDR3 spans 15 amino acids. The germline CDR1 and CDR2 sequences are SGDLS and YYNGEE. V was pared by 4 bases and J by 1 base, with 12 bases between. DNA for the CDR3: TGTGCCAGCAGCTTGGGACAATCGTCCTACAATGAGCAGTTCTTC. Protein sequence: CASSLGQSSYNEQFF.

This chain joins TRBV6-5 and TRBJ2-2; 7 nucleotides agree with TRBD1. Germline V CDR1 and CDR2: MNHEY, SVGAGI. The CDR3 is made up of 14 amino acids. V was pared by 5 bases and J by 6 bases, with 6 bases of the junction left unmatched. CDR3 bases: TGTGCCAGCAGTGCGCCGAGGGGGCCCGGGGAGCTGTTTTTT. As protein: CASSAPRGPGELFF.

The chain uses TRBV18 and TRBJ1-5; D might be TRBD1 (6 bases). V was clipped by 8 bases and J by 0 bases, with 17 bases between them. The germline CDR1 and CDR2 sequences are KGHSH and LQKENI. This CDR3 comprises 16 residues. CDR3 region: CASAAGTPTSNQPQHF. CDR3 DNA: TGTGCCAGCGCCGCAGGGACACCTACTAGCAATCAGCCCCAGCATTTT. The whole variable domain, filled in from reference TRBV18 and TRBJ1-5, reads NAGVMQNPRHLVRRRGQEARLRCSPMKGHSHVYWYRQLPEEGLKFMVYLQKENIIDESGMPKERFSAEFPKEGPSILRIQQVVRGDSAAYFCASAAGTPTSNQPQHFGDGTRLSIL.

The chain links TRBV19 to TRBJ2-1, with TRBD2 matching 8 bases. Germline lookup yields CDR1 LNHDA and CDR2 SQIVND (reference sequence). The V and J ends lost 5 bases and 8 bases, in that order; junction bases with no gene match: 5. This CDR3 spans 13 amino acids. The CDR3 is CASSPYGGDEQFF. CDR3 nucleotides: TGTGCCAGTAGTCCCTACGGGGGGGATGAGCAGTTCTTC.

This clone was counted once. The gene calls are TRBV14 and TRBJ2-3, with 10 bases matching TRBD2. The CDR3 is 17 residues long. V lost 0 bases, J lost 9 bases, and 12 bases stayed unmatched. Germline-derived CDR1 and CDR2 are SGHDN and FVKESK. The CDR3 coding sequence is TGTGCCAGCAGCCAAGACCCGCGGACTAGCGGTTGGGGGACGCAGTATTTT. Amino acid sequence: CASSQDPRTSGWGTQYF.

This chain uses TRBV27 with TRBJ1-2; D is unclear. This CDR3 has 17 amino acids. Trimming shortened V by 5 bases and J by 3 bases, and 22 bases separated the two germline ends. CDR1 and CDR2 (germline): MNHEY, SMNVEV (reference sequence). In DNA, the CDR3 is TGTGCCAGCAGTCCAACGGGAGGGCAGCCTATTTACTATGGCTACACCTTC. It specifies CASSPTGGQPIYYGYTF.

V is TRBV18 and J is TRBJ1-3, with D unresolved. The V end lost 6 bases, the J end lost 2 bases, and 14 bases lay between the germline ends. Germline CDR1 reads KGHSH; CDR2 reads LQKENI. This CDR3 is 15 amino acids long. CDR3 DNA: TGTGCCAGCTCCAGCGGTGCGGGAACTGGAAACACCATATATTTT. This encodes CASSSGAGTGNTIYF.

The rearrangement joins TRBV6-5 to TRBJ2-2; TRBD2 might be the D (5 bases). Germline CDR1 is MNHEY and CDR2 is SVGAGI. Trimming pared 6 bases from V and 4 bases from J, leaving 12 bases between. CDR3 length: 14 amino acids. The CDR3 DNA is TGTGCCAGCAGCCCACTAGGGATCACCGGGGAGCTGTTTTTT. It yields the protein CASSPLGITGELFF.

The chain combines TRBV9 with TRBJ2-5; TRBD2 aligns across 11 bases. The germline V gene encodes CDR1 SGDLS and CDR2 YYNGEE. The CDR3 covers 16 residues. The ends lost 4 bases at V and 4 bases at J; junction bases unmatched: 9. CDR3 sequence: CASSLGTSGLLETQYF. CDR3 bases: TGTGCCAGCAGCCTCGGGACTAGCGGATTGCTAGAGACCCAGTACTTC. Combining the CDR3 with reference TRBV9 and TRBJ2-5 gives the whole variable domain DSGVTQTPKHLITATGQRVTLRCSPRSGDLSVYWYQQSLDQGLQFLIQYYNGEERAKGNILERFSAQQFPDLHSELNLSSLELGDSALYFCASSLGTSGLLETQYFGPGTRLLVL.

The rearrangement links TRBV6-6 to TRBJ2-7; D gene ambiguous. V shed 0 bases and J shed 1 base, with 7 bases lying between them. The CDR3 runs 14 residues. CDR1 MNHNY and CDR2 SVGAGI come from the germline V gene (reference sequence). CDR3 sequence (DNA): TGTGCCAGCAGTTACTCTGCAGGATCCTACGAGCAGTACTTC. Residues: CASSYSAGSYEQYF.

This sequence joins TRBV6-1 and TRBJ1-5; D gene uncertain. Trimming removed 5 bases at V and 9 bases at J, with 5 bases between. The CDR3 totals 10 residues. Looked up from germline, CDR1 is MNHNS and CDR2 is SASEGT. CDR3 DNA: TGTGCCAGCAGTCTAAGGCCCCAGCATTTT. Translated, it gives CASSLRPQHF.

This rearrangement joins TRBV11-2 to TRBJ1-2; D gene unclear. The V end lost 5 bases, the J end lost 2 bases, and 12 bases lay between the germline ends. The CDR3 sequence is 14 residues long. Germline loops: CDR1 SGHAT, CDR2 FQNNGV. CDR3 sequence (DNA): TGTGCCAGCAGCCAAGGAGGGTTAAACTATGGCTACACCTTC. This translates into CASSQGGLNYGYTF. The full variable domain, in which reference TRBV11-2 and TRBJ1-2 provide the parts outside the CDR3, is EAGVAQSPRYKIIEKRQSVAFWCNPISGHATLYWYQQILGQGPKLLIQFQNNGVVDDSQLPKDRFSAERLKGVDSTLKIQPAKLEDSAVYLCASSQGGLNYGYTFGSGTRLTVV.